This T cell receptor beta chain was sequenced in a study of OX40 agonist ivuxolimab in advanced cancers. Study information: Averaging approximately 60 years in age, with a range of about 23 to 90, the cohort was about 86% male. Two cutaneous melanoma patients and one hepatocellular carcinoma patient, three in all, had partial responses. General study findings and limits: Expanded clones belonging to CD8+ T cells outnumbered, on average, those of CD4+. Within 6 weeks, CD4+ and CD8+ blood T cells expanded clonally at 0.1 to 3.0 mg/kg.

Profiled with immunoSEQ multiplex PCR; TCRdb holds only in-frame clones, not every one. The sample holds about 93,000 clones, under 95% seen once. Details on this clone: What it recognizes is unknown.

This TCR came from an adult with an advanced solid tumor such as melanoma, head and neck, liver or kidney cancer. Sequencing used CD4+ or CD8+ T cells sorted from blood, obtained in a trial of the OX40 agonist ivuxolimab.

CDR3 residues: CASSLWGNQPQHF. The CDR3 DNA reads as TGTGCCAGCAGCTTATGGGGTAATCAGCCCCAGCATTTT. The chain links TRBV5-8 to TRBJ1-5; no reliable D call. Trimming removed 2 bases at V and 4 bases at J, with 7 bases between. Germline V CDR1 and CDR2: SGHTS, YDEGEE. This CDR3 contains 13 residues.